Detailed here is one T cell receptor (beta chain). In the authors' methods: Counts of nucleated cells, estimated from reference gene primer amplification, were obtained. Profiling relied on immunoSEQ multiplex PCR, and the TCRdb table lists in-frame clones only, not all of them. The DNA gave D and trimming, while V, J and clone size come from that table. This table holds 130,000 or so clones, approximately 90% found once. These data are taken from a study of blood T cell repertoires in COVID-19. Study summary: Specimens from acute and convalescent COVID-19 originated in the United States, Italy and Spain.

This CDR3 has 14 residues. V was trimmed by 7 bases and J by 2 bases, leaving 14 bases between them. CDR1 is MDHEN and CDR2 is SYDVKM in the germline V gene. Source material: peripheral blood. The rearrangement links TRBV28 to TRBJ1-2; D perhaps matches TRBD1 (6 bases). The sequence derives from a man aged 70-80 years with active COVID-19. In nucleotides, the CDR3 is TGTGCCAGCACCCTAGACAGGATCAACTATGGCTACACCTTC. Translation gives CASTLDRINYGYTF.